The T cell receptor (beta chain) described here comes from a study of blood T cell repertoires in COVID-19. Study details: The samples span acute and convalescent COVID-19 from the United States, Italy and Spain. In each case, the material was cDNA or gDNA derived from T cells, B-cell-depleted T cells, or PBMCs.

The V gene lost 0 bases and the J gene lost 4 bases, with 11 bases spanning the gap. This CDR3 region has 15 residues. Germline V CDR1 and CDR2: SGHNT, YYREEE (reference sequence). Under the authors' procedure: It was from reference gene primer amplification that nucleated cell counts were estimated. Here immunoSEQ multiplex PCR was the method, and the copy in TCRdb shows in-frame clones only, minus some. V, J and clone size were drawn from that table, and D and trimming were deduced from the DNA. Here the sample spans roughly 160,000 clones, roughly 80% being singletons. The sequenced sample consisted of peripheral blood. The receptor comes from a woman older than 75 with acute or convalescent COVID-19. This sequence joins TRBV5-4 and TRBJ2-1; maybe TRBD1 (6 bases). DNA of the CDR3: TGTGCCAGCAGCTTGGCAGCAGGGGTATACAATGAGCAGTTCTTC. Translating gives CASSLAAGVYNEQFF. Drawing the rest from reference TRBV5-4 and TRBJ2-1, the complete variable domain is ETGVTQSPTHLIKTRGQQVTLRCSSQSGHNTVSWYQQALGQGPQFIFQYYREEENGRGNFPPRFSGLQFPNYSSELNVNALELDDSALYLCASSLAAGVYNEQFFGPGTRLTVL.